Listed here are 20 T cell receptor beta chains from one sample, sequenced in a study of blood T cell repertoires in COVID-19. Method: immunoSEQ multiplex PCR; TCRdb's copy keeps in-frame clones and lacks some. The sample carries approximately 76,000 clones, around 85% recorded once. The sequenced material came from peripheral blood. The receptor set was obtained from a woman at least 80 years old with active or convalescent COVID-19.

The CDR3 nucleotides read TGTGCCAGCAGCCTAGAACAGGGCACTCCGCATGGCTACACCTTC. Protein sequence: CASSLEQGTPHGYTF. The chain combines TRBV5-8 with TRBJ1-2, with a tentative D call TRBD1 (6 bases). The CDR3 runs to 15 residues. Trimming took 4 bases from V and 6 from J, leaving 19 bases between them. Germline V lookup: CDR1 SGHTS, CDR2 YDEGEE.

The rearrangement links TRBV7-2 to TRBJ1-1; D uncertain. The CDR3 contains 14 residues. Germline V lookup: CDR1 SGHTA, CDR2 FQGNSA. Deletions cut 3 bases from V and 0 bases from J, with 8 bases between. The CDR3 loop is CASSFQAMNTEAFF. The CDR3 DNA reads as TGTGCCAGCAGCTTTCAGGCCATGAACACTGAAGCTTTCTTT.

The CDR3 loop reads CASSPAAATNEKLFF. The DNA of the CDR3 is TGTGCCAGCTCACCCGCGGCTGCAACTAATGAAAAACTGTTTTTT. The rearrangement joins TRBV18 to TRBJ1-4; D is unclear. From germline, CDR1 is KGHSH and CDR2 LQKENI. V was cut by 3 bases and J by 0 bases, with 8 bases left in between. This CDR3 region has 15 residues.

This chain joins TRBV19 and TRBJ1-2; the match to TRBD1 covers 7 bases. Germline lookup yields CDR1 LNHDA and CDR2 SQIVND (reference sequence). Trimming took 6 bases from V and 5 from J; bases not matched to a gene: 15. The CDR3 consists of 16 residues. As DNA, the CDR3 is TGTGCCAGTAGGGACGCGTGGGACAGCAATTATTATGGCTACACCTTC. Translated: CASRDAWDSNYYGYTF. The variable domain in full, completed from reference TRBV19 and TRBJ1-2, reads DGGITQSPKYLFRKEGQNVTLSCEQNLNHDAMYWYRQDPGQGLRLIYYSQIVNDFQKGDIAEGYSVSREKKESFPLTVTSAQKNPTAFYLCASRDAWDSNYYGYTFGSGTRLTVV.

The chain uses TRBV5-1 and TRBJ2-5; 8 nucleotides agree with TRBD1. The CDR3 totals 15 residues. J gave up 3 bases and V 0 bases, and 4 bases lay outside the gene matches. The V gene's germline CDR1 is SGHRS and CDR2 YFSETQ. For the CDR3, the DNA is TGCGCCAGCAGCTTGGTTATACAGGGGGAAGAGACCCAGTACTTC. It translates to CASSLVIQGEETQYF. Filled out from reference TRBV5-1 and TRBJ2-5, the complete variable domain reads KAGVTQTPRYLIKTRGQQVTLSCSPISGHRSVSWYQQTPGQGLQFLFEYFSETQRNKGNFPGRFSGRQFSNSRSEMNVSTLELGDSALYLCASSLVIQGEETQYFGPGTRLLVL.

V is TRBV30 and J is TRBJ1-1; 9 bases are a match to TRBD1. Germline CDR1 and CDR2: GTSNPN and SVGIG (reference sequence). The V and J ends lost 8 bases and 8 bases, in that order; junction bases with no gene match: 12. This CDR3 is 13 amino acids long. The CDR3 DNA reads TGTGCCGGACAACGGACAGGGGAACCCGAAGCTTTCTTT. Encoded protein: CAGQRTGEPEAFF.

The sample holds one count of this clone. The V call is TRBV19, the J call TRBJ1-2; 8 bases are shared with TRBD1. Trimming at V came to 5 bases and at J to 5 bases, leaving 13 bases not matched to a gene. Germline V gene lookup returns CDR1 LNHDA and CDR2 SQIVND (reference sequence). This CDR3 has 16 amino acids. The CDR3 sequence: CASSQAVGTGTYGYTF. CDR3 in DNA: TGTGCCAGTAGTCAGGCGGTCGGGACAGGAACGTATGGCTACACCTTC.

This chain connects TRBV28 to TRBJ1-6, with D perhaps matching TRBD1 (6 bases). Trimming took off 6 bases at V and 4 bases at J, with 19 bases between the two ends. The CDR3 is made up of 17 amino acids. Germline CDR1 and CDR2: MDHEN and SYDVKM. In DNA form, the CDR3 reads TGTGCCAGCAGCCCATCGGGGGGGGCTCTTTATAATTCACCCCTCCACTTT. It yields the protein CASSPSGGALYNSPLHF.

The chain carries TRBV19 and TRBJ1-5; D is ambiguous. The length of the CDR3 is 13 residues. Germline V CDR1 and CDR2: LNHDA, SQIVND (reference sequence). V dropped 5 bases and J dropped 5 bases, with 10 bases sitting between them. CDR3 in amino acids: CASSPKIDQPQHF. As DNA, the CDR3 is TGTGCCAGTAGTCCTAAAATAGATCAGCCCCAGCATTTT.

The chain has TRBV16 and TRBJ2-7, with 9 nucleotides matching TRBD1. Looked up from germline, CDR1 is KGHSY and CDR2 is FQNENV. Unmatched junction bases numbered 17, after V lost 2 bases and J lost 3 bases. The CDR3 spans 19 residues. The CDR3 coding sequence is TGTGCCAGCAGCCAACCCTACGGAGCACAGGGGGCGCGGGGCTACGAGCAGTACTTC. It specifies CASSQPYGAQGARGYEQYF.

The rearrangement links TRBV7-8 to TRBJ2-7; D gene unclear. Germline CDR1 is SGHVS and CDR2 is FQNEAQ. This CDR3 is 13 amino acids long. V lost 1 base, J lost 5 bases, and 9 bases lay in between. CDR3 amino acids: CASSLVERHEQYF. DNA of the CDR3: TGTGCCAGCAGCTTAGTTGAGCGCCACGAGCAGTACTTC.

This clone has only one observation. The chain uses TRBV5-1 and TRBJ2-7, with D tentatively TRBD1 (5 bases). The CDR3 extends over 15 amino acids. The germline CDR1 and CDR2 sequences are SGHRS and YFSETQ. The ends were cut back, 0 bases at V and 3 bases at J, with 13 bases in the middle. The chain's CDR3 is CASSLASAGNYEQYF. The CDR3, as DNA: TGCGCCAGCAGCTTGGCCTCGGCAGGGAACTACGAGCAGTACTTC.

The V call is TRBV12-3 or TRBV12-4, the J call TRBJ1-4; perhaps TRBD1 as D (6 bases). The length of the CDR3 is 13 residues. V lost 3 bases, J lost 8 bases, and 10 bases lay in between. CDR3 protein: CASSFRGREKLFF. The CDR3 coding sequence is TGTGCCAGCAGTTTCAGGGGACGGGAAAAACTGTTTTTT.

V is TRBV4-1 and J is TRBJ2-3; D might be TRBD1 (6 bases). V was cut by 1 base and J by 4 bases, with 9 bases left in between. The germline CDR1 and CDR2 sequences are MGHRA and YSYEKL. The CDR3 totals 14 residues. DNA of the CDR3: TGCGCCAGCAGCCAAGGACAGGAGCCAGATACGCAGTATTTT. As protein: CASSQGQEPDTQYF.

The rearrangement joins TRBV3-1 (or the pseudogene TRBV3-2) to TRBJ2-5, with TRBD2 matching over 10 bases. CDR1 and CDR2 from the germline V gene are LGHDT and YNNKEL (reference sequence). CDR3 size: 15 residues. J was trimmed by 4 bases and V by 4 bases; bases with no gene match: 6. The CDR3 DNA reads TGTGCCAGCAGCCCCCGGACTAGCGGAGGAGAGACCCAGTACTTC. It yields the protein CASSPRTSGGETQYF.

The V call is TRBV28, the J call TRBJ2-2; D may be TRBD1 (5 bases). V lost 10 bases and J 0 bases, leaving 12 bases between the germline ends. Germline CDR1 is MDHEN and CDR2 is SYDVKM. This CDR3 has 14 residues. CDR3 in amino acids: CATPDTTNTGELFF. The CDR3 coding sequence is TGTGCCACCCCGGACACAACGAACACCGGGGAGCTGTTTTTT.

This clone was seen once. The CDR3 reads CASSLGQSSSGGTQYF. The CDR3 DNA reads as TGTGCCAGCAGCTTAGGGCAGTCCTCTAGCGGGGGTACGCAGTATTTT. The chain links TRBV7-9 to TRBJ2-3, with 10 bases matching TRBD2. CDR1 SEHNR and CDR2 FQNEAQ come from the germline V gene (reference sequence). The length of the CDR3 is 16 residues. J was trimmed by 8 bases and V by 1 base; bases with no gene match: 9.

V and J are TRBV9 and TRBJ2-2; TRBD2 aligns across 7 bases. The germline V gene has CDR1 SGDLS and CDR2 YYNGEE. The CDR3 runs 16 residues. Trimming cost V 0 bases and J 0 bases; bases outside gene matches: 2. CDR3 bases: TGTGCCAGCAGCGTAGGTCTAGCGGCGAACACCGGGGAGCTGTTTTTT. It translates to CASSVGLAANTGELFF. Full variable domain (missing parts from reference TRBV9 and TRBJ2-2): DSGVTQTPKHLITATGQRVTLRCSPRSGDLSVYWYQQSLDQGLQFLIQYYNGEERAKGNILERFSAQQFPDLHSELNLSSLELGDSALYFCASSVGLAANTGELFFGEGSRLTVL.

V usage is TRBV5-1 and J usage is TRBJ1-2, with a weak D call TRBD1 (6 bases). In germline, CDR1 is SGHRS, CDR2 YFSETQ. V lost 0 bases to trimming and J lost 4 bases, with 13 bases between them. The CDR3 consists of 15 residues. For the CDR3, the DNA is TGCGCCAGCAGCTTGGCGGCAGGGGTGGCCTATGGCTACACCTTC. Its protein product is CASSLAAGVAYGYTF.

The chain couples TRBV12-5 to TRBJ1-1; 10 nucleotides align to TRBD1. CDR1 and CDR2 from the germline V gene are LGHNT and FRNRAP. The V and J ends lost 1 base and 2 bases, in that order; junction bases with no gene match: 4. This CDR3 region has 16 residues. In DNA, the CDR3 is TGTGCTAGTGGTTTGGACGAGACAGGGGGCAACACTGAAGCTTTCTTT. This translates into CASGLDETGGNTEAFF. Combining the CDR3 with reference TRBV12-5 and TRBJ1-1 gives the whole variable domain DARVTQTPRHKVTEMGQEVTMRCQPILGHNTVFWYRQTMMQGLELLAYFRNRAPLDDSGMPKDRFSAEMPDATLATLKIQPSEPRDSAVYFCASGLDETGGNTEAFFGQGTRLTVV.